These T cell receptor beta chains were read from a single sample in a study of beta chain features in type 1 diabetes. Generated by immunoSEQ multiplex PCR, the TCRdb table keeps only in-frame clones and is missing some. The sample carries 900,000 or so clones, roughly 16% recorded once. The specimen sequenced was naive CD4+ T cells from blood. The receptor source for this set is a woman aged 18-29 years in good health. Both conserved end residues are part of each CDR3. D genes are given only for firm matches. Expanded clones are given a class, and other clones once, few, many or no size at all.

d_gene	v_gene	abundance	j_gene	CDR3nt	CDR3aa
NA	TRBV11-2	NA	TRBJ2-3	TGTGCCAGCAGTTCCAGGTTGGGTCCAGATACGCAGTATTTT	CASSSRLGPDTQYF
TRBD2	TRBV18	few	TRBJ2-7	TGTGCCAGCTCGCAAACTAGCGGGACCCCCGAGCAGTACTTC	CASSQTSGTPEQYF
NA	TRBV28	few	TRBJ1-5	TGTGCCAGCAGTTTGTCGGGTCAGCCCCAGCATTTT	CASSLSGQPQHF
NA	TRBV27	NA	TRBJ2-5	TGTGCCAGCAGTTTATCCGCCGTCCGGGGAACCCAGTACTTC	CASSLSAVRGTQYF
NA	TRBV21-1	NA	TRBJ2-7	TGTGCCAGCAGCAAAGCCAGACCCACGGGGGTCTACGAGCAGTACTTC	CASSKARPTGVYEQYF
NA	TRBV4-3	NA	TRBJ1-4	TGCGCCAGCAGCCAAGATCGGACAGCCCGGGGAGAACTGTTTTTT	CASSQDRTARGELFF
TRBD2	TRBV28	NA	TRBJ2-5	TGTGCCAGCAGTTCGGGAGGGGGTTGGGAGACCCAGTACTTC	CASSSGGGWETQYF
TRBD1	TRBV4-3	few	TRBJ2-2	TGCGCCAGCAGCCAAAGACAGGGGAACACCGGGGAGCTGTTTTTT	CASSQRQGNTGELFF
NA	TRBV7-3	NA	TRBJ2-7	TGTGCCAGCAGCGTACTAGATCCCTTTTCCTTCTTC	CASSVLDPFSFF
NA	TRBV7-3	NA	TRBJ2-7	TGTGCCAGCAGCTTAACTTGGCACGGTGCCTACGAGCAGTACTTC	CASSLTWHGAYEQYF